This record concerns one TCR beta chain sequence. What it recognizes is unknown. The sample is drawn from a study of monozygotic twins with inflammatory bowel disease. CDR1 and CDR2 from the germline V gene are MNHNS and SASEGT. The CDR3 is made up of 13 amino acids. Findings of the study overall: Clonotypes shared with others were fewer in IBD patients than in healthy twins, especially with disease activity. Differing T cell subtypes remained indistinguishable. Healthy co-twins exceeded IBD patients in TCRbeta diversity as measured by inverse Simpson.

Researchers used template switching to add UMIs featuring a 6-nucleotide sample barcode. For each CDR3 protein, TCRdb gives one entry from its re-call of the 5' RACE reads, without DNA. The sample has about 300,000 distinct CDR3 sequences, and its top ten clones hold 5% to 6%. The sequence was collected from a human donor with ulcerative colitis or Crohn's disease, or a healthy co-twin of an affected twin (not recorded which). The sequencing sample was made of blood. V usage is TRBV6-1 and J usage is TRBJ2-1. CDR3 sequence: CATQQRNYNEQFF.